This note documents a single T cell receptor (beta chain) sequence. What it recognizes is unknown. This sample was taken from a study of shared clonotypes between healthy human individuals. Study results and limitations: Sequencing depth was expected to affect clonotype sharing among donors. Rarefaction indicated that sorted-subset sequencing remained incomplete although depth was large. Around 5% was the fraction of naive CD4 clonotypes found shared across a handful of donors.

Profiling relied on immunoSEQ multiplex PCR, and the TCRdb table lists in-frame clones only, not all of them. The table shows approximately 640,000 clones, with roughly 70% occurring only once. Sequencing was performed on memory CD4+ T cells sorted from blood. The sample's subset: CD45RA-negative fraction. The receptor's source is a woman aged 25 to 39 in good health.

The CDR3 bases are TGTGCCAGCAGTTCACTCGGGAACCGGCAGTACTTC. Translated, it gives CASSSLGNRQYF. The rearrangement links TRBV28 to TRBJ2-7; D is perhaps TRBD2 (5 bases). Trimming removed 4 bases at V and 9 bases at J, with 13 bases between. Germline V gives CDR1 MDHEN, CDR2 SYDVKM. The CDR3 loop spans 12 amino acids.